This T cell receptor (beta chain) was captured by sequencing in a study of CXCR3-negative and CXCR3-positive naive CD8 T cells. For this clonotype: What it binds is not known.

The CDR3 loop spans 18 amino acids. Overall study results and limits: A higher hydrophobicity marked the TRB CDR3s of CXCR3-positive naive cells versus CXCR3-negative naive cells.

The TRB libraries of cDNA were built by UMI-labeled 5' RACE. TCRdb re-called the 5' RACE reads, yielding one record per CDR3 amino acid sequence without DNA. The listing contains roughly 140,000 distinct CDR3 sequences. The receptor's source is a human donor in good health. Some clones in this sample may be carry-over from other donors' samples. Input material: naive CXCR3+ CD8+ T cells from blood. The subset: CD45RO-CCR7+CD27+CD95- naive CD8+ T cells expressing CXCR3 (TNR3+). V gene TRBV21-1 combines with J gene TRBJ1-1; absent DNA, TCRdb's TRBD1 call cannot be checked. TRBV21-1 is described as a pseudogene. The CDR3: CASSPNFLRGARGTEAFF.